Included here is one T cell receptor (beta chain) sequence, with context. Its antigen specificity is not known. No base qualities exist here, and no much larger clone lies one base off it. From its cysteine to its phenylalanine, the CDR3 spans 11 amino acids. The read is trimmed to its CDR3 DNA, 33 bases read in frame from base 1. V is reduced by 8 bases and J by 2 bases, leaving a spacing of 7 bases between them. From a lookup of the germline V gene, CDR1 and CDR2 are SGHTA and FQGTGA. Whole blood was collected in K2EDTA tubes by collaborating institutions according to the institutions' own protocols. For TCRbeta analysis, collaborators shipped samples as frozen whole blood, isolated PBMCs, or DNA extracted from either of those sample types. This sample stems from a study of blood T cell repertoires in COVID-19 (TCRdb year 2020). General notes on the study: Samples from collaborators originated in the United States, Italy and Spain and spanned both the acute and convalescent phases of COVID-19. The prospective study material was composed of cDNA or gDNA derived from T cells, B-cell-depleted T cells, or PBMCs. Subjects who had been exposed to COVID-19, were actively infected with it, or had recovered from it provided the deeply sampled blood TCRbeta repertoires that made up the dataset. The repertoires were released in a freely available public database intended as a resource for research on the immune response to SARS-CoV-2. Samples came from the ongoing ImmuneRACE study (first 160 participants) plus 1,254 subjects from 6 global collaborators. A de-identified subject ID, COVID-19 status, age in years and sex were almost always included in the sample metadata. Where available, HLA class I and class II types were taken from metadata supplied by the sample provider and were not determined by assay-based typing. Overall results and qualifications from the work: How much clinical and demographic metadata was included differed by source and by participant, and the metadata was provided uncurated.

TCRbeta CDR3 regions were amplified from genomic DNA by means of the immunoSEQ Assay, a bias-controlled multiplex PCR. The paper's data handling went like this. The number of nucleated cells in each sample was estimated by amplification of reference gene primers within the assay. To quantify the absolute abundance of each unique TCRbeta CDR3 rearrangement, sequence reads were collapsed and filtered. For each sample, productive Simpson clonality was calculated as the square root of Simpson's diversity index over productive rearrangements. The clones in this table, taken by TCRdb from immuneACCESS, are in-frame only. Not every clone is retained; where verified, under half of the shortfall comes from an unresolved V gene, and the cause of the rest is unknown. That table furnishes V, J and clone size, whereas the DNA furnished D and trimming. The sample table holds about 100,000 clones, of which roughly nine tenths were seen once. Clones ranked in the top ten supply over 2% of the sample.

Here the chain combines TRBV7-3 and TRBJ2-7, and perhaps TRBD1 as D gene, on 5 matching bases. Sequencing used peripheral blood. This TCR derives from a man aged 50-60 years with active COVID-19. The DNA reads as follows: TGTGCCAGCCCACAGGCCTACGAGCAGTACTTC. Translated, it reads CASPQAYEQYF.